Below, 30 T cell receptor beta chains from the same sample are listed, as sequenced in a study of cytomegalovirus exposure and HLA in healthy donors. In the PCR, 60 Vbeta and 13 Jbeta primers were used. TCRdb keeps only in-frame clones here, not all; method: immunoSEQ multiplex PCR. The data contain approximately 170,000 clones, 60% to 85% of them singletons. The sequencing sample was made of PBMCs. The receptor source for this set is a woman aged 18-35 years in good health and CMV-seronegative.

J is TRBJ1-1 and V is TRBV4-3, with 7 bases matching TRBD1. This CDR3 spans 16 amino acids. The V gene's germline CDR1 is LGHNA and CDR2 YSLEER. Trimming removed 4 bases from V and 0 bases from J; junction bases left unmatched: 8. CDR3 sequence reads: CASSPSTGNMNTEAFF. CDR3 nucleotide sequence: TGCGCCAGCAGCCCGTCGACAGGGAACATGAACACTGAAGCTTTCTTT.

V usage is TRBV7-9 and J usage is TRBJ2-1; 7 bases fit TRBD2. The germline V gene encodes CDR1 SEHNR and CDR2 FQNEAQ (reference sequence). The CDR3 has 14 residues. Unmatched junction bases numbered 13, after V lost 7 bases and J lost 10 bases. The CDR3 loop is CASTKPGLKGEQFF. The CDR3 DNA reads as TGTGCCAGCACCAAACCGGGACTAAAGGGGGAGCAGTTCTTC.

The sample holds a few counts of this clone. The rearrangement links TRBV5-1 to TRBJ1-5; the match to TRBD1 covers 12 bases. In germline, CDR1 is SGHRS, CDR2 YFSETQ. V gave up 4 bases and J gave up 6 bases; unmatched junction bases: 5. This CDR3 is built from 15 residues. The CDR3 sequence is CASSPGQGAIQPQHF. CDR3 in DNA: TGCGCCAGCAGCCCGGGACAGGGGGCTATTCAGCCCCAGCATTTT.

V gene TRBV6-1 combines with J gene TRBJ1-5; the D gene is possibly TRBD1 (6 bases). The CDR3 is 16 residues long. The V end was cut by 0 bases, the J end by 0 bases, with 9 bases between. Germline CDR1 MNHNS, CDR2 SASEGT. The CDR3 sequence: CASSEAGGYSNQPQHF. DNA of the CDR3: TGTGCCAGCAGTGAAGCAGGGGGTTATAGCAATCAGCCCCAGCATTTT.

The chain is built from TRBV7-6 and TRBJ2-1, with 7 bases fitting TRBD1. This CDR3 has 14 amino acids. V lost 5 bases and J lost 2; bases outside the gene matches: 3. Germline V gene lookup returns CDR1 SGHVS and CDR2 FNYEAQ. CDR3 sequence reads: CASSRGQTYNEQFF. The CDR3 DNA is TGTGCCAGCAGCAGGGGACAGACCTACAATGAGCAGTTCTTC.

This chain connects TRBV6-1 to TRBJ1-1, with TRBD1 identical over 8 bases. After removal of 1 base from V and 7 bases from J, the junction contained 5 bases not matched to a gene. The CDR3 is made up of 14 amino acids. Germline-derived CDR1 and CDR2 are MNHNS and SASEGT. CDR3 DNA sequence: TGTGCCAGCAGTGAAGTAACAGGGGGGGTTGAAGCTTTCTTT. As protein: CASSEVTGGVEAFF.

The chain combines TRBV19 with TRBJ2-5; 8 nucleotides match TRBD2. This CDR3 has 15 residues. From germline, CDR1 is LNHDA and CDR2 SQIVND (reference sequence). With 5 bases clipped from V and 9 bases from J, the junction kept 14 bases outside the gene matches. The DNA for the CDR3 is TGTGCCAGTAGTGGGACCAGCGGGGGCCCTGGGGCCCAGTACTTC. Amino acid sequence: CASSGTSGGPGAQYF.

This clone was counted once. The chain is built from TRBV28 and TRBJ2-1, with 9 bases lining up with TRBD2. The junction had 6 bases not matched to a gene; V was cut back by 6 bases and J by 3 bases. Germline V lookup: CDR1 MDHEN, CDR2 SYDVKM. The CDR3 is made up of 15 amino acids. CDR3 loop: CASRVRLAVYNEQFF. The CDR3 DNA reads TGTGCCAGCAGAGTACGACTAGCGGTCTACAATGAGCAGTTCTTC.

This clone appeared once. The chain recombines TRBV19 with TRBJ2-7; TRBD1 matches 8 bases. This CDR3 has 14 residues. Germline V gives CDR1 LNHDA, CDR2 SQIVND (reference sequence). V gave up 1 base and J gave up 5 bases; unmatched junction bases: 4. CDR3 coding DNA: TGTGCCAGTAGTATAGTTCCAGGGGGCAACGAGCAGTACTTC. This encodes CASSIVPGGNEQYF.

The chain employs TRBV28 and TRBJ2-1; D perhaps matches TRBD2 (7 bases). This CDR3 contains 15 residues. Looked up from germline, CDR1 is MDHEN and CDR2 is SYDVKM. The V end was cut by 6 bases, the J end by 13 bases, with 25 bases between. Here the CDR3 DNA reads TGTGCCAGCAGCCTGACAGGAGATTTTCGGGGGGAACAGTTCTTC. The encoded protein is CASSLTGDFRGEQFF.

The sample holds a few counts of this clone. This chain connects TRBV30 to TRBJ2-5, with 10 nucleotides matching TRBD1. J lost 3 bases, V lost 2 bases, and 3 bases had no gene match. Germline V gene sequence: CDR1 GTSNPN, CDR2 SVGIG (reference sequence). This CDR3 has 14 amino acids. CDR3 amino acids: CAWSPDRGEETQYF. CDR3 nucleotides: TGTGCCTGGAGTCCGGACAGGGGGGAAGAGACCCAGTACTTC. Based on the CDR3 plus reference TRBV30 and TRBJ2-5, the full variable domain is SQTIHQWPATLVQPVGSPLSLECTVEGTSNPNLYWYRQAAGRGLQLLFYSVGIGQISSEVPQNLSASRPQDRQFILSSKKLLLSDSGFYLCAWSPDRGEETQYFGPGTRLLVL.

The J gene is TRBJ2-5, the V gene TRBV5-8, with 13 bases lining up with TRBD2. The CDR3 extends over 16 amino acids. CDR1 is SGHTS and CDR2 is YDEGEE in the germline V gene. Trimming took 6 bases from V and 5 from J; bases not matched to a gene: 10. CDR3 sequence reads: CASNRGLAGEGETQYF. The CDR3 nucleotides read TGTGCCAGCAACCGCGGACTAGCGGGAGAGGGGGAGACCCAGTACTTC.

This clone has more than one count but fewer than ten. This rearrangement joins TRBV11-3 to TRBJ1-6; weak D call: TRBD1 (6 bases). The CDR3 contains 14 residues. Trimming took 5 bases from V and 5 from J, leaving 10 bases between them. In germline, CDR1 is SGHNT, CDR2 YENEEA. CDR3 region: CASSQQGDNSPLHF. CDR3 DNA: TGTGCCAGCAGCCAACAGGGTGATAATTCACCCCTCCACTTT. Using reference TRBV11-3 and TRBJ1-6 for the parts outside the CDR3, the full variable domain is EAGVVQSPRYKIIEKKQPVAFWCNPISGHNTLYWYLQNLGQGPELLIRYENEEAVDDSQLPKDRFSAERLKGVDSTLKIQPAELGDSAVYLCASSQQGDNSPLHFGNGTRLTVT.

The chain joins TRBV6-5 to TRBJ1-2; D is possibly TRBD1 (6 bases). CDR3 length equals 14 residues. Trimming cost V 6 bases and J 6 bases, with 17 bases left between them. Germline-derived CDR1 and CDR2 are MNHEY and SVGAGI. The CDR3 DNA reads TGTGCCAGCAGAAGGAGAGGGGGGGACAATGGCTACACCTTC. Its protein product is CASRRRGGDNGYTF.

This chain joins TRBV19 and TRBJ1-4; 10 nucleotides match TRBD1. This CDR3 is built from 19 residues. J gave up 6 bases and V 5 bases, and 18 bases lay outside the gene matches. Germline lookup yields CDR1 LNHDA and CDR2 SQIVND (reference sequence). The CDR3 DNA is TGTGCCAGTAGTCCGACGTGGGACAGGGGAACAGGAGAAGATGAAAAACTGTTTTTT. Translated: CASSPTWDRGTGEDEKLFF.

V usage is TRBV7-3 and J usage is TRBJ1-2; D might be TRBD1 (5 bases). CDR1 is SGHTA and CDR2 is FQGTGA in the germline V gene. The CDR3 sequence is 14 residues long. V was clipped by 2 bases and J by 4 bases, with 11 bases between them. The CDR3 loop reads CASSLSGEGYGYTF. CDR3 bases: TGTGCCAGCAGCTTATCGGGGGAAGGCTATGGCTACACCTTC.

The J gene is TRBJ2-5, the V gene TRBV5-1; the match to TRBD1 covers 7 bases. The J call may not be correct, given that the DNA end is closer to TRBJ2-7. This CDR3 has 13 amino acids. Germline V gene data show CDR1 as SGHRS and CDR2 as YFSETQ. The CDR3 loop is CASRWAGGYEQYF. Here the CDR3 DNA reads TGCGCCAGCAGGTGGGCAGGGGGCTACGAGCAGTACTTC.

The chain links TRBV29-1 to TRBJ1-2, with D hard to call. Trimming removed 2 bases at V and 10 bases at J, with 5 bases between. Germline loops: CDR1 SQVTM, CDR2 ANQGSEA. The CDR3 loop spans 9 amino acids. The DNA of the CDR3 is TGCAGCGTTGAACGGGACTACACCTTC. Its protein is CSVERDYTF. The complete variable domain, with remaining parts taken from reference TRBV29-1 and TRBJ1-2, reads SAVISQKPSRDICQRGTSLTIQCQVDSQVTMMFWYRQQPGQSLTLIATANQGSEATYESGFVIDKFPISRPNLTFSTLTVSNMSPEDSSIYLCSVERDYTFGSGTRLTVV.

The chain carries TRBV6-1 and TRBJ1-1; TRBD1 aligns across 9 bases. The V gene end was trimmed by 6 bases and the J gene end by 3 bases; junction bases not matched to a gene: 2. CDR3 length: 13 residues. In germline, CDR1 is MNHNS, CDR2 SASEGT. CDR3 in DNA: TGTGCCAGCAGGTGGACAGGGGACACTGAAGCTTTCTTT. Translated, it gives CASRWTGDTEAFF.

The chain employs TRBV9 and TRBJ1-2; 8 nucleotides line up with TRBD1. J gave up 0 bases and V 5 bases, and 0 bases lay outside the gene matches. Germline V CDR1 and CDR2: SGDLS, YYNGEE. This CDR3 is built from 13 residues. CDR3 bases: TGTGCCAGCAGGACAGGGGCTAACTATGGCTACACCTTC. Residues: CASRTGANYGYTF.

The V and J genes are TRBV6-5 and TRBJ2-1, with TRBD2 identical over 10 bases. V gave up 4 bases and J gave up 0 bases; unmatched junction bases: 3. Germline V gene lookup returns CDR1 MNHEY and CDR2 SVGAGI. This CDR3 is 16 amino acids long. The CDR3 DNA reads TGTGCCAGCAGTTGGACTAGCGGTAGCTCCTACAATGAGCAGTTCTTC. Translating it yields CASSWTSGSSYNEQFF.

This clone turned up a few times. V is TRBV21-1 and J is TRBJ1-5. TRBV21-1 is reported as a pseudogene. This CDR3 has 17 amino acids. In DNA, the CDR3 is TGTGCCAGCACCCGACTCGGACGGGGGATGTACAATCAGCCCCAGCATTTT. It is translated as CASTRLGRGMYNQPQHF.

The rearrangement uses TRBV10-3 and TRBJ1-4; D is undetermined. Per germline, CDR1 ENHRY and CDR2 SYGVKD. V dropped 6 bases and J dropped 9 bases, with 14 bases sitting between them. CDR3 length: 13 residues. The CDR3 loop is CAIRGQLGKKLFF. The CDR3 DNA sequence: TGTGCCATCAGGGGCCAACTGGGTAAAAAACTGTTTTTT.

The CDR3 is CASSVDPQRGQPQHF. CDR3 in DNA: TGTGCCAGCAGCGTAGACCCTCAAAGGGGACAGCCCCAGCATTTT. The rearrangement uses TRBV9 and TRBJ1-5; maybe TRBD1 (5 bases). Germline loops: CDR1 SGDLS, CDR2 YYNGEE. The CDR3 runs 15 residues. With 0 bases removed from V and 7 bases from J, the gap between germline ends came to 14 bases.

Here the CDR3 DNA reads TGTGCCACGGCCGGGGTGGGGGCGTACGAGCAGTACTTC. Its protein product is CATAGVGAYEQYF. V and J are TRBV6-6 and TRBJ2-7; D might be TRBD1 (6 bases). Germline loops: CDR1 MNHNY, CDR2 SVGAGI (reference sequence). The CDR3 sequence is 13 residues long. The V and J ends lost 10 bases and 4 bases respectively, with 17 bases between them.

This chain uses TRBV5-1 with TRBJ1-1, with 7 bases aligning to TRBD1. Per germline, CDR1 SGHRS and CDR2 YFSETQ. V dropped 5 bases and J dropped 1; count of bases not matched to a gene: 5. CDR3 length: 14 residues. Here the CDR3 DNA reads TGCGCCAGCAGTCTTGGGACAGAGAACACTGAAGCTTTCTTT. As protein: CASSLGTENTEAFF. Filled out from reference TRBV5-1 and TRBJ1-1, the complete variable domain reads KAGVTQTPRYLIKTRGQQVTLSCSPISGHRSVSWYQQTPGQGLQFLFEYFSETQRNKGNFPGRFSGRQFSNSRSEMNVSTLELGDSALYLCASSLGTENTEAFFGQGTRLTVV.

This clone showed up just a few times. CDR3 residues: CASSQTMDFRYEQFF. The CDR3 nucleotides are TGTGCCAGCAGCCAAACTATGGACTTCCGTTATGAGCAGTTCTTC. The rearrangement joins TRBV14 to TRBJ2-1; tentatively, D is TRBD2 (5 bases). CDR1 SGHDN and CDR2 FVKESK come from the germline V gene. This CDR3 is built from 15 residues. V was shortened by 2 bases and J by 8 bases, with 16 bases between the two germline ends.

Turning to this clone: Other DNA sequences in the sample encode the same CDR3. The chain joins TRBV5-1 to TRBJ2-1; 10 bases agree with TRBD2. V trimming: 0 bases; J trimming: 4 bases; junction bases outside the gene matches: 1. Germline values: CDR1 SGHRS, CDR2 YFSETQ. The CDR3 consists of 15 residues. CDR3 protein: CASSLGAGGYNEQFF. CDR3 DNA sequence: TGCGCCAGCAGCTTGGGAGCGGGAGGGTACAATGAGCAGTTCTTC.

This rearrangement joins TRBV30 to TRBJ2-4, with 7 bases aligning to TRBD1. The CDR3 loop spans 17 amino acids. Germline CDR1 reads GTSNPN; CDR2 reads SVGIG (reference sequence). V trimming: 3 bases; J trimming: 6 bases; junction bases outside the gene matches: 17. The CDR3 DNA reads TGTGCCTGGAGACCTAGACAGGGCCAAAGTGTGGGAAACATTCAGTACTTC. As protein: CAWRPRQGQSVGNIQYF.

The J gene is TRBJ2-3, the V gene TRBV30; a weak D match, TRBD2 (6 bases). Trimming stripped 0 bases from V and 0 bases from J, with 19 bases between. CDR1 is GTSNPN and CDR2 is SVGIG in the germline V gene (reference sequence). This CDR3 contains 18 residues. CDR3 coding DNA: TGTGCCTGGAGTGTACTCGGGGGTTTCCTTACTAGCACAGATACGCAGTATTTT. Residues: CAWSVLGGFLTSTDTQYF. Full variable domain (remainder filled in from reference TRBV30 and TRBJ2-3): SQTIHQWPATLVQPVGSPLSLECTVEGTSNPNLYWYRQAAGRGLQLLFYSVGIGQISSEVPQNLSASRPQDRQFILSSKKLLLSDSGFYLCAWSVLGGFLTSTDTQYFGPGTRLTVL.